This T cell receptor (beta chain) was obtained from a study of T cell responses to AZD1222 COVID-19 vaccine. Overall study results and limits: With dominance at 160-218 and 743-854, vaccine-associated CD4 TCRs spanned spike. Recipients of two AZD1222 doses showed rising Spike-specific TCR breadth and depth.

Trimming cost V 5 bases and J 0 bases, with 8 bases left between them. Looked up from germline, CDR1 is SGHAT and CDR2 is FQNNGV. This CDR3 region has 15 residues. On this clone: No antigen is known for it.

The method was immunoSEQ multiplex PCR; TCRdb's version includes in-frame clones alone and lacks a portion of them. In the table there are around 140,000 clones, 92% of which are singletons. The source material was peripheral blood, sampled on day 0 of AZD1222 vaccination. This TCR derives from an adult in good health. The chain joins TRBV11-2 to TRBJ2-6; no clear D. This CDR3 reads CASSTPFSGANVLTF. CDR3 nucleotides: TGTGCCAGCAGCACGCCGTTCTCTGGGGCCAACGTCCTGACTTTC.